The 10 T cell receptor beta chains given below trace back to one sample, sequenced in a study of blood T cell repertoires in COVID-19. Clones were read by immunoSEQ multiplex PCR, and TCRdb kept only the in-frame ones, dropping some. The sample lists approximately 400,000 clones, approximately 88% seen once, with around 13% in the top ten. Input material: peripheral blood. These receptor sequences come from a woman in her forties or fifties with COVID-19, enrolled during active disease.

This sequence joins TRBV28 and TRBJ1-1, with D perhaps matching TRBD1 (6 bases). Germline V lookup: CDR1 MDHEN, CDR2 SYDVKM. V dropped 6 bases and J dropped 4 bases, with 24 bases sitting between them. The CDR3 consists of 17 residues. CDR3 DNA: TGTGCCAGCAGCTCTGCCGGGACATTGGAGCCCTCCACTGAAGCTTTCTTT. Translation: CASSSAGTLEPSTEAFF.

Only one count was recorded for this clone. The rearrangement links TRBV19 to TRBJ1-5; D is possibly TRBD1 (5 bases). CDR1 is LNHDA, CDR2 SQIVND, per germline (reference sequence). Trimming shortened V by 9 bases and J by 5 bases, and 17 bases separated the two germline ends. This CDR3 has 14 amino acids. In DNA, the CDR3 is TGTGCCAGCAGAACAGGATTTTGGGATCAGCCCCAGCATTTT. Translation gives CASRTGFWDQPQHF.

This clone was detected once. Written as DNA, the CDR3 is TGTGCCAGCAGTCCTACCCCCGGAGGGGAGCAGTTCTTC. Amino acids: CASSPTPGGEQFF. The chain carries TRBV11-1 and TRBJ2-1; a weak D match, TRBD2 (6 bases). Germline lookup yields CDR1 SGHAT and CDR2 FQDESV (reference sequence). The germline V and J ends were trimmed by 6 bases and 10 bases, with 16 bases remaining between them. This CDR3 is 13 amino acids long.

This chain uses TRBV12-3 or TRBV12-4 with TRBJ2-2, with D uncertain. The V end was cut by 3 bases, the J end by 6 bases, with 8 bases between. This CDR3 has 13 residues. This chain's CDR3 is CASSFGGPGELFF. The CDR3 DNA reads as TGTGCCAGCAGTTTCGGTGGGCCCGGGGAGCTGTTTTTT.

The chain carries TRBV5-1 and TRBJ1-1, with D possibly TRBD1 on 5 matching bases. Per germline, CDR1 SGHRS and CDR2 YFSETQ. Trimming took 4 bases from V and 5 from J, leaving 21 bases between them. CDR3 length: 16 residues. In DNA, the CDR3 is TGCGCCAGCAGCATGCCTGGGGGGGTCGACGGGACTGAAGCTTTCTTT. Its translation: CASSMPGGVDGTEAFF. Full variable domain (rest looked up from reference TRBV5-1 and TRBJ1-1): KAGVTQTPRYLIKTRGQQVTLSCSPISGHRSVSWYQQTPGQGLQFLFEYFSETQRNKGNFPGRFSGRQFSNSRSEMNVSTLELGDSALYLCASSMPGGVDGTEAFFGQGTRLTVV.

V and J are TRBV6-5 and TRBJ1-1, with D unclear. In germline, CDR1 is MNHEY, CDR2 SVGAGI. This CDR3 is built from 11 residues. Between the trimmed V and J ends, which lost 4 bases and 4 bases, there was a span of 4 bases. CDR3 loop: CASSSVTEAFF. The DNA for the CDR3 is TGTGCCAGCAGTTCGGTCACTGAAGCTTTCTTT.

The chain carries TRBV18 and TRBJ1-5, with TRBD1 matching 8 bases. With 3 bases clipped from V and 4 bases from J, the junction kept 2 bases outside the gene matches. The CDR3 consists of 14 residues. Germline assignment: CDR1 KGHSH and CDR2 LQKENI. CDR3 residues: CASSPGQGNQPQHF. The CDR3 DNA reads TGTGCCAGCTCACCCGGACAGGGTAATCAGCCCCAGCATTTT.

The chain uses TRBV30 and TRBJ2-5, with 8 bases lining up with TRBD1. The trim removed 2 bases at V and 2 bases at J, leaving 7 bases unmatched. This CDR3 has 15 amino acids. CDR1 and CDR2 from the germline V gene are GTSNPN and SVGIG (reference sequence). Here the CDR3 DNA reads TGTGCCTGGAGTAACGGACAGGGAGCACAAGAGACCCAGTACTTC. Residues: CAWSNGQGAQETQYF.

This chain joins TRBV2 and TRBJ1-5; 10 bases are a match to TRBD1. The V segment lost 5 bases and the J segment 4 bases; nucleotides outside the gene matches: 5. Germline assignment: CDR1 SNHLY and CDR2 FYNNEI. The CDR3 has 15 amino acids. For the CDR3, the DNA is TGTGCCAGCAGTCTTTTGGGACAGGGGAATCAGCCCCAGCATTTT. Amino acid sequence: CASSLLGQGNQPQHF.

This chain uses TRBV6-1 with TRBJ2-1, with 9 bases identical to TRBD2. This CDR3 spans 14 amino acids. V dropped 3 bases and J dropped 13; count of bases not matched to a gene: 10. Per germline, CDR1 MNHNS and CDR2 SASEGT. The CDR3 loop reads CASSDGLAGELQFF. The CDR3 DNA is TGTGCCAGCAGTGACGGCTTAGCGGGGGAGTTACAGTTCTTC.